The 18 T cell receptor beta chains reported below all come from one sample, sequenced in a study of T cells in Graves' hyperthyroidism and ophthalmopathy. There were TCR beta CDR3 regions amplified from RNA transcripts. An initial round of RT-PCR targeting the TCR CDR3 relied on the HTBI primer set. From the multiplex PCR reads, TCRdb called clonotypes with MiXCR, one entry per CDR3 protein. Seen here are approximately 400,000 distinct CDR3 sequences, under 15% observed once, and the top ten hold less than 35%. The sample consisted of blood. These receptors were collected from a woman in her twenties or thirties with Graves' hyperthyroidism.

This clonotype was recorded at least ten times. V is TRBV7-3 and J is TRBJ1-5, with 7 bases aligning to TRBD1. CDR3 length: 14 residues. With V trimmed by 2 bases and J by 6 bases, 4 bases remained unmatched. The germline gives CDR1 SGHTA, CDR2 FQGTGA. CDR3 in amino acids: CASSLHHRGQPQHF. The CDR3 DNA is TGTGCCAGCAGCTTACACCACAGGGGTCAGCCCCAGCATTTT.

The chain joins TRBV20-1 to TRBJ1-4; D is possibly TRBD1 (6 bases). The germline V gene has CDR1 DFQATT and CDR2 SNEGSKA (reference sequence). This CDR3 contains 17 residues. Trimming cost V 4 bases and J 4 bases, with 22 bases left between them. The CDR3 reads CSATPITSGDINEKLFF. The CDR3 nucleotides are TGCAGTGCTACCCCAATAACATCAGGGGATATTAATGAAAAACTGTTTTTT.

There are many counts of this clonotype. The chain recombines TRBV7-9 with TRBJ2-7, with 7 bases lining up with TRBD1. CDR1 is SEHNR, CDR2 FQNEAQ, per germline (reference sequence). The CDR3 spans 15 residues. Losses at the gene ends were 5 bases for V and 2 bases for J; bases not matched to a gene: 9. The CDR3 sequence: CASSPPRQGPYEQYF. Here the CDR3 DNA reads TGTGCCAGCAGCCCCCCAAGACAGGGCCCCTACGAGCAGTACTTC.

This clonotype has at least ten counts. This chain connects TRBV6-1 to TRBJ2-7, with 8 bases lining up with TRBD1. The CDR3 extends over 13 amino acids. V was clipped by 5 bases and J by 3 bases; unmatched bases: 3. CDR1 is MNHNS and CDR2 is SASEGT in the germline V gene. The CDR3 region is CASSNRGVYEQYF. CDR3 DNA sequence: TGTGCCAGCAGTAACAGGGGGGTCTACGAGCAGTACTTC.

This chain uses TRBV20-1 with TRBJ2-3, with D possibly matching TRBD1 (6 bases). CDR3 length: 14 residues. V lost 0 bases, J lost 2 bases, and 9 bases lay in between. Germline assignment: CDR1 DFQATT and CDR2 SNEGSKA (reference sequence). The CDR3 spells CSARDRTATDTQYF. CDR3 in DNA: TGCAGTGCTAGAGATCGGACAGCCACAGATACGCAGTATTTT.

This rearrangement joins TRBV7-6 to TRBJ1-2; D ambiguous. CDR3 size: 13 residues. With 1 base removed from V and 7 bases from J, the gap between germline ends came to 10 bases. Germline loops: CDR1 SGHVS, CDR2 FNYEAQ. CDR3 nucleotide sequence: TGTGCCAGCAGCTTAGGGGCCTCCGGTGGCTACACCTTC. It encodes CASSLGASGGYTF.

This sequence joins TRBV7-9 and TRBJ2-2; D remains ambiguous. The germline V and J ends were trimmed by 4 bases and 4 bases, with 10 bases remaining between them. This CDR3 spans 14 amino acids. Germline assignment: CDR1 SEHNR and CDR2 FQNEAQ (reference sequence). The CDR3 DNA reads as TGTGCCAGCAGCTCGGACGTCGGCACCGGGGAGCTGTTTTTT. Its translation: CASSSDVGTGELFF.

The CDR3 sequence: CSVDSPAPGYYNEQFF. In nucleotides, the CDR3 is TGCAGCGTTGATAGCCCAGCCCCGGGTTACTACAATGAGCAGTTCTTC. The J gene is TRBJ2-1, the V gene TRBV29-1, with D uncertain. The germline V gene encodes CDR1 SQVTM and CDR2 ANQGSEA. V lost 3 bases and J lost 3, with 18 bases in between. This CDR3 comprises 16 residues.

This clonotype was counted ten times or more. This chain uses TRBV6-5 with TRBJ2-7; 10 nucleotides agree with TRBD2. Germline CDR1 MNHEY, CDR2 SVGAGI. The CDR3 sequence is 15 residues long. The V and J ends lost 0 bases and 7 bases, in that order; junction bases with no gene match: 6. CDR3 region: CASSYSGSGRQEQYF. Here the CDR3 DNA reads TGTGCCAGCAGTTACTCGGGTAGCGGGAGGCAAGAGCAGTACTTC.

This clonotype was recorded a few times. J is TRBJ1-4 and V is TRBV19; D unresolved. The germline V and J ends were trimmed by 5 bases and 0 bases, with 13 bases remaining between them. CDR1 and CDR2 from the germline V gene are LNHDA and SQIVND (reference sequence). This CDR3 comprises 16 residues. CDR3 in amino acids: CASSDRPGTTNEKLFF. CDR3 bases: TGTGCCAGTAGTGACCGACCTGGGACAACTAATGAAAAACTGTTTTTT.

This clonotype was seen ten or more times. The genes are TRBV3-1 and TRBJ2-7, with 11 nucleotides matching TRBD2. V lost 6 bases to trimming and J lost 4 bases; unmatched junction nucleotides: 2. This CDR3 comprises 13 residues. The germline gives CDR1 LGHDT, CDR2 YNNKEL (reference sequence). The CDR3 DNA sequence: TGTGCCAGCAGGCTAGCGGGAGGTTACGAGCAGTACTTC. Amino acid sequence: CASRLAGGYEQYF.

This clonotype was counted ten times or more. The chain carries TRBV7-2 and TRBJ2-7; TRBD2 matches 15 bases. Per the germline V gene, CDR1 is SGHTA and CDR2 is FQGNSA. CDR3 length: 14 residues. V gave up 5 bases and J gave up 7 bases; unmatched junction bases: 3. The chain's CDR3 is CASSRGTSGGEQYF. The CDR3 DNA is TGTGCCAGCAGCCGAGGGACTAGCGGGGGGGAGCAGTACTTC.

This clonotype was observed many times. The chain links TRBV6-1 to TRBJ1-1; D possibly corresponds to TRBD1 (5 bases). The germline V gene has CDR1 MNHNS and CDR2 SASEGT. This CDR3 contains 16 residues. V lost 5 bases and J 0 bases, leaving 16 bases between the germline ends. The CDR3 bases are TGTGCCAGCAGTAGTTACGCGGCGGGGGTGAACACTGAAGCTTTCTTT. It specifies CASSSYAAGVNTEAFF.

This clonotype has a count of ten or more. The chain has TRBV28 and TRBJ1-5, with 8 bases matching TRBD1. CDR3 size: 15 residues. Looked up from germline, CDR1 is MDHEN and CDR2 is SYDVKM. Trimming cost V 2 bases and J 7 bases; bases outside gene matches: 7. The DNA for the CDR3 is TGTGCCAGCAGTTTAGGAGGGGCAGGGGGCCAGCCCCAGCATTTT. Translation: CASSLGGAGGQPQHF.

The chain joins TRBV2 to TRBJ2-2; D is tentatively TRBD1 or TRBD2 (5 bases each). The CDR3 length is 15 residues. From germline, CDR1 is SNHLY and CDR2 FYNNEI. Deletions cut 1 base from V and 1 base from J, with 7 bases between. The CDR3 region has the DNA TGTGCCAGCAGTGAAGGGGGGAAGAACACCGGGGAGCTGTTTTTT. It encodes CASSEGGKNTGELFF.

This clonotype appeared many times. The rearrangement links TRBV5-6 to TRBJ1-1, with D uncertain. Germline V gene lookup returns CDR1 SGHDT and CDR2 YYEEEE. V was trimmed by 1 base and J by 7 bases, leaving 8 bases between them. CDR3 length equals 12 residues. In DNA, the CDR3 is TGTGCCAGCAGCTTGAGGGAGGATGAAGCTTTCTTT. Protein: CASSLREDEAFF.

This clonotype has only a few counts. This chain connects TRBV5-6 to TRBJ2-5; TRBD1 matches at 10 bases. The junction had 7 bases not matched to a gene; V was cut back by 6 bases and J by 5 bases. CDR3 size: 14 residues. Germline values: CDR1 SGHDT, CDR2 YYEEEE. In DNA form, the CDR3 reads TGTGCCAGCATCCAGACAGGGGGCGGCGAGACCCAGTACTTC. Translation gives CASIQTGGGETQYF. Full variable domain (rest looked up from reference TRBV5-6 and TRBJ2-5): DAGVTQSPTHLIKTRGQQVTLRCSPKSGHDTVSWYQQALGQGPQFIFQYYEEEERQRGNFPDRFSGHQFPNYSSELNVNALLLGDSALYLCASIQTGGGETQYFGPGTRLLVL.

The chain is built from TRBV18 and TRBJ1-2; the D gene is possibly TRBD1 (5 bases). V lost 3 bases and J 4 bases, leaving 9 bases between the germline ends. Germline V lookup: CDR1 KGHSH, CDR2 LQKENI. This CDR3 comprises 13 residues. The CDR3 region has the DNA TGTGCCAGCTCACCGGGAGGGGTCTATGGCTACACCTTC. Residues: CASSPGGVYGYTF. The full variable domain, its missing parts supplied by reference TRBV18 and TRBJ1-2, is NAGVMQNPRHLVRRRGQEARLRCSPMKGHSHVYWYRQLPEEGLKFMVYLQKENIIDESGMPKERFSAEFPKEGPSILRIQQVVRGDSAAYFCASSPGGVYGYTFGSGTRLTVV.